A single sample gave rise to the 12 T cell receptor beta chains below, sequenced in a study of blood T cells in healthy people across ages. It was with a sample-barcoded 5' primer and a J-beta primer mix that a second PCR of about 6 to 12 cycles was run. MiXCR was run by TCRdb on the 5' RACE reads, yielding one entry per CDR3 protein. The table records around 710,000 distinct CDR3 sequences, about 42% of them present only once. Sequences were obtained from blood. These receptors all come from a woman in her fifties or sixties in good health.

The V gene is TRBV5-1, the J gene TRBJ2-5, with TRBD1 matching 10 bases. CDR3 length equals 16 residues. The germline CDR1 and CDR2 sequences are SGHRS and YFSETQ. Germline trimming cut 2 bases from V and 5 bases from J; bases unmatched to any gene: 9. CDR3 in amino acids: CASSLADRGRGETQYF. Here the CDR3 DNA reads TGCGCCAGCAGCTTAGCCGACAGGGGGCGCGGGGAGACCCAGTACTTC.

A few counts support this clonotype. CDR3 loop: CASSLAPLAKNIQYF. The CDR3 DNA reads as TGTGCCAGCAGCTTAGCCCCATTAGCCAAAAACATTCAGTACTTC. The chain employs TRBV7-2 and TRBJ2-4; no clear D gene. V was trimmed by 0 bases and J by 0 bases, leaving 6 bases between them. The CDR3 spans 15 residues. Germline V gives CDR1 SGHTA, CDR2 FQGNSA.

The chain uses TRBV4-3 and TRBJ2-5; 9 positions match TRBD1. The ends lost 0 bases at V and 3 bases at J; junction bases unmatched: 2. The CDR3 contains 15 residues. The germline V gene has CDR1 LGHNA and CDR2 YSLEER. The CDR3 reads CASSQEQGAEETQYF. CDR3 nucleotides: TGCGCCAGCAGCCAAGAACAGGGGGCCGAAGAGACCCAGTACTTC.

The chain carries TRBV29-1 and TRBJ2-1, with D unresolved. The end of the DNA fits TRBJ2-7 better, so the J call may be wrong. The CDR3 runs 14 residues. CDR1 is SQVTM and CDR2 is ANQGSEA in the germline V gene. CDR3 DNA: TGCAGCGTTGTTGAGATAAACTCCTACAATGAGCAGTACTTC. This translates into CSVVEINSYNEQYF.

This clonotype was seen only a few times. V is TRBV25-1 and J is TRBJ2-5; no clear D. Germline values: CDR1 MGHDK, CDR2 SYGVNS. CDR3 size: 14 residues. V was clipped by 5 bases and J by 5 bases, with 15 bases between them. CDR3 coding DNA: TGTGCCAGCAGTATGAGGAACATGCTTGAGACCCAGTACTTC. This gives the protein CASSMRNMLETQYF.

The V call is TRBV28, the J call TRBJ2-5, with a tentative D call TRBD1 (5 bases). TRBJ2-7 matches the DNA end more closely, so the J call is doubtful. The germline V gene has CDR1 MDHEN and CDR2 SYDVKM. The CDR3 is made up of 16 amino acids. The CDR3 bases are TGTGCCAGCAGGACTTGGGGCGGATTAAGTTCGCTCGAGCAGTACTTC. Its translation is CASRTWGGLSSLEQYF.

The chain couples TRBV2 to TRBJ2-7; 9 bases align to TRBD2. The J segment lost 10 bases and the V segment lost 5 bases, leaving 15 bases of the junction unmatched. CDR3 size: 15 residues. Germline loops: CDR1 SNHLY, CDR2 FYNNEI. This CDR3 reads CASSRAGGSGEAQYF. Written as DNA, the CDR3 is TGTGCCAGCAGTCGAGCGGGGGGATCCGGAGAGGCCCAGTACTTC. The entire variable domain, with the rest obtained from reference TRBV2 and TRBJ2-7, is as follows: EPEVTQTPSHQVTQMGQEVILRCVPISNHLYFYWYRQILGQKVEFLVSFYNNEISEKSEIFDDQFSVERPDGSNFTLKIRSTKLEDSAMYFCASSRAGGSGEAQYFGPGTRLTVT.

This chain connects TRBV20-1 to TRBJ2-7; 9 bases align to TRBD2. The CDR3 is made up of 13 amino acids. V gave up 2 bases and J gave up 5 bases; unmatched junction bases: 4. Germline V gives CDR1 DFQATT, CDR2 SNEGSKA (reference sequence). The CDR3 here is CSARLAGSHEQYF. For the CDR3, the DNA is TGCAGTGCTAGACTAGCGGGATCCCACGAGCAGTACTTC.

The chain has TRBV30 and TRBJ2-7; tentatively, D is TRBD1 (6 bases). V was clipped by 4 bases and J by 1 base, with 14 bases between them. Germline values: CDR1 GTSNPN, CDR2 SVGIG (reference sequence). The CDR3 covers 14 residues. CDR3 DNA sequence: TGTGCCTGGAATCGGCGGCAGGGGTCCTACGAGCAGTACTTC. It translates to CAWNRRQGSYEQYF.

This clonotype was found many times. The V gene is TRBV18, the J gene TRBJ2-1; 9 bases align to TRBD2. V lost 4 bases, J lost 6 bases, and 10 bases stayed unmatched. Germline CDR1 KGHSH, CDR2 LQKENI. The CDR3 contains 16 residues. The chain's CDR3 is CASSRTSAKGVNEQFF. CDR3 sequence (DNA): TGTGCCAGCTCACGGACTAGCGCGAAGGGTGTCAATGAGCAGTTCTTC.

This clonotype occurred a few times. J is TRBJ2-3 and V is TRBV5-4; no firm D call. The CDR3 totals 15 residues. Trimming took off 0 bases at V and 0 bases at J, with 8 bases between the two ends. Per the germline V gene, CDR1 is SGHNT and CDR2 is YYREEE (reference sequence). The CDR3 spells CASSLALTSTDTQYF. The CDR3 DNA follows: TGTGCCAGCAGCTTGGCGCTAACTAGCACAGATACGCAGTATTTT.

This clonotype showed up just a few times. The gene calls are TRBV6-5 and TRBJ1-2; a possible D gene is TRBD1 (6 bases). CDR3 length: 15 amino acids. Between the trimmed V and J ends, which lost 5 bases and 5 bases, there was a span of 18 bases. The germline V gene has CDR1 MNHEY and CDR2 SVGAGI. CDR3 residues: CASSPGDLLWYGYTF. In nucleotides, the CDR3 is TGTGCCAGCAGTCCAGGGGACCTCCTATGGTATGGCTACACCTTC.